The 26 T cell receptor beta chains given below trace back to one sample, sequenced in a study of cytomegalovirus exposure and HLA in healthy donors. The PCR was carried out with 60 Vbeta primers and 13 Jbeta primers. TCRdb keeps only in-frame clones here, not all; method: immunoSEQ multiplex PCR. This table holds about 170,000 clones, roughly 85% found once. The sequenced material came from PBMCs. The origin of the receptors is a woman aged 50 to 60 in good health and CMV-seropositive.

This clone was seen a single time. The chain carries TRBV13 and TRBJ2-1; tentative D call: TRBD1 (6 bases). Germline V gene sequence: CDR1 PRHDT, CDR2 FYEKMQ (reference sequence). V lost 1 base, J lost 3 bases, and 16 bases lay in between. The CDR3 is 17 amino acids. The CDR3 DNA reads TGTGCCAGCAGCTTAGTAAGGGGGAGAGATAACTACAATGAGCAGTTCTTC. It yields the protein CASSLVRGRDNYNEQFF.

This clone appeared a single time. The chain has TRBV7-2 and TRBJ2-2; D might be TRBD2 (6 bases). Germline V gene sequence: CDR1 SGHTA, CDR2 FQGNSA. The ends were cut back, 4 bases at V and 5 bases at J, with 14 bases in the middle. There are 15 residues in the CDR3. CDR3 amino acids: CASSWRGVGTGELFF. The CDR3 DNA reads TGTGCCAGCAGCTGGCGGGGTGTAGGGACCGGGGAGCTGTTTTTT.

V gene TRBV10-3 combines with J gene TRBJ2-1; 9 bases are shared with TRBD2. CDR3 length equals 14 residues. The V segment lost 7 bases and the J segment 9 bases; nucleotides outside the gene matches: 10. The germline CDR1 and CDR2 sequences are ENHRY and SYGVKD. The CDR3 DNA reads TGTGCCATCAAGGCGGGGGGGGCCTTAGGTGAGCAGTTCTTC. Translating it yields CAIKAGGALGEQFF.

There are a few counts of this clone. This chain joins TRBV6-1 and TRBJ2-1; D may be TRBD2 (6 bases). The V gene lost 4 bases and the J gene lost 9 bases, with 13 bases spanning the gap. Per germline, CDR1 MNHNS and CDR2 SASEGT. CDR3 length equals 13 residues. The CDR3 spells CASSGPWGVEQFF. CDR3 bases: TGTGCCAGCAGTGGACCGTGGGGGGTTGAGCAGTTCTTC.

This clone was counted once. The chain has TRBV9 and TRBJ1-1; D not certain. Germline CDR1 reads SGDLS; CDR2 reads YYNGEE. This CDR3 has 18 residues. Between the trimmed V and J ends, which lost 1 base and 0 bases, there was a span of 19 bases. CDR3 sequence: CASSVRAGRPPLNTEAFF. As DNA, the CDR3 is TGTGCCAGCAGCGTACGGGCGGGGAGACCGCCCTTGAACACTGAAGCTTTCTTT. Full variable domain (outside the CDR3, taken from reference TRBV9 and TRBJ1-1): DSGVTQTPKHLITATGQRVTLRCSPRSGDLSVYWYQQSLDQGLQFLIQYYNGEERAKGNILERFSAQQFPDLHSELNLSSLELGDSALYFCASSVRAGRPPLNTEAFFGQGTRLTVV.

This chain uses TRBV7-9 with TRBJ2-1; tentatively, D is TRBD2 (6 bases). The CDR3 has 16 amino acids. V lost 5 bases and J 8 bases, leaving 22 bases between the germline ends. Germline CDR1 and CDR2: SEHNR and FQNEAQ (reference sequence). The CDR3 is CASSLKSGGWKDEQFF. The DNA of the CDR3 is TGTGCCAGCAGCCTAAAGTCAGGAGGGTGGAAGGATGAGCAGTTCTTC. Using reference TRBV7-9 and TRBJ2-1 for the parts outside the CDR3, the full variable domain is DTGVSQNPRHKITKRGQNVTFRCDPISEHNRLYWYRQTLGQGPEFLTYFQNEAQLEKSRLLSDRFSAERPKGSFSTLEIQRTEQGDSAMYLCASSLKSGGWKDEQFFGPGTRLTVL.

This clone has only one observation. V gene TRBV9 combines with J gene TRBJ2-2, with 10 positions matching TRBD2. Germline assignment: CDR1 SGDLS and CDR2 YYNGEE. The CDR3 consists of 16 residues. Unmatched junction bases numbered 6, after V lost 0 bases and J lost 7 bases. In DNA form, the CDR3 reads TGTGCCAGCAGCGTAGTCCCTAGCGGGGGCGGCGGGGAGCTGTTTTTT. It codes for CASSVVPSGGGGELFF.

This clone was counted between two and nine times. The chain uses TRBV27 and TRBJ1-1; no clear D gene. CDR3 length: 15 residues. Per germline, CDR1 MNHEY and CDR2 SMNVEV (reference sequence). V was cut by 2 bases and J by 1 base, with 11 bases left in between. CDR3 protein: CASSLGYGANTEAFF. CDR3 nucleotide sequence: TGTGCCAGCAGTTTAGGCTACGGAGCGAACACTGAAGCTTTCTTT.

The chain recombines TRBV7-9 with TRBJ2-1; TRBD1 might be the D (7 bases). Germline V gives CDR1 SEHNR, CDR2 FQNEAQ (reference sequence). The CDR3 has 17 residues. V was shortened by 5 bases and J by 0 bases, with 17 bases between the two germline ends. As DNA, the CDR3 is TGTGCCAGCAGCCCAGGGGGGCGCCCTATCTCCTACAATGAGCAGTTCTTC. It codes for CASSPGGRPISYNEQFF. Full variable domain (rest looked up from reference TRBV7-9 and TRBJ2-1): DTGVSQNPRHKITKRGQNVTFRCDPISEHNRLYWYRQTLGQGPEFLTYFQNEAQLEKSRLLSDRFSAERPKGSFSTLEIQRTEQGDSAMYLCASSPGGRPISYNEQFFGPGTRLTVL.

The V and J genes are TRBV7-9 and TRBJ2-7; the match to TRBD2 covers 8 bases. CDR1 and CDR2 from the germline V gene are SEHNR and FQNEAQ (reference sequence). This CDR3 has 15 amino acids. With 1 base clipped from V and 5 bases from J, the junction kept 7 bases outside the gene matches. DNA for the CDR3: TGTGCCAGCAGCTTAGGTTCGGCGGGAGGCCACGAGCAGTACTTC. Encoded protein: CASSLGSAGGHEQYF.

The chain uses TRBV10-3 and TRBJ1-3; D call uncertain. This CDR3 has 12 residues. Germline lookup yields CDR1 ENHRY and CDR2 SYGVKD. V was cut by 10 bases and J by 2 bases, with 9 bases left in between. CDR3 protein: CATTNPGNTIYF. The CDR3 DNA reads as TGTGCCACCACTAACCCTGGAAACACCATATATTTT.

The CDR3 sequence is CASSFFSGARRGKLFF. The CDR3 DNA reads as TGTGCCAGCAGTTTTTTTTCAGGGGCGAGGCGAGGAAAACTGTTTTTT. The chain joins TRBV28 to TRBJ1-4, with D perhaps TRBD1 (6 bases). Germline CDR1 is MDHEN and CDR2 is SYDVKM. There are 16 residues in the CDR3. V was cut by 3 bases and J by 10 bases, with 21 bases left in between.

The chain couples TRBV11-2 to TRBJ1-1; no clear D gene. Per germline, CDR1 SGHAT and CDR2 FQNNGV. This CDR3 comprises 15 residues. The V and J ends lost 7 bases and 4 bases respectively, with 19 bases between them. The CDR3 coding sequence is TGTGCCAGCACCTTCTTGGCAGGATGGCCCACTGAAGCTTTCTTT. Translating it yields CASTFLAGWPTEAFF.

In DNA form, the CDR3 reads TGTGCCAGCAGTTCCCGGGGTGGCTACACCTTC. This codes for CASSSRGGYTF. The V gene is TRBV28, the J gene TRBJ1-2; unclear D gene. The CDR3 is 11 amino acids. Germline CDR1 is MDHEN and CDR2 is SYDVKM. V was trimmed by 4 bases and J by 7 bases, leaving 7 bases between them.

CDR3 nucleotides: TGTGCCAGCTCACCACCGGGACAGGGGGCCTTGGCTAATGAAAAACTGTTTTTT. Translated: CASSPPGQGALANEKLFF. This chain uses TRBV18 with TRBJ1-4; 12 bases line up with TRBD1. Germline values: CDR1 KGHSH, CDR2 LQKENI. V lost 0 bases and J lost 3; bases outside the gene matches: 5. The CDR3 has 18 residues.

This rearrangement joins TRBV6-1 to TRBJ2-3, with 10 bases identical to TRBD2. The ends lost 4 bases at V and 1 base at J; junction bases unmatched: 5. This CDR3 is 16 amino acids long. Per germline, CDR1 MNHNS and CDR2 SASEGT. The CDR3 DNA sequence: TGTGCCAGCAGTGTCCTAGCGGGGGTGGGCACAGATACGCAGTATTTT. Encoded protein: CASSVLAGVGTDTQYF.

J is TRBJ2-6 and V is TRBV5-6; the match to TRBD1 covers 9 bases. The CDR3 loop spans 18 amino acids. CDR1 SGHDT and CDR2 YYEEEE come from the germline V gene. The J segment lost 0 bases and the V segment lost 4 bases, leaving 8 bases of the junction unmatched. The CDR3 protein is CASSPGQGSYSGANVLTF. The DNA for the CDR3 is TGTGCCAGCAGCCCAGGACAGGGGTCCTACTCTGGGGCCAACGTCCTGACTTTC.

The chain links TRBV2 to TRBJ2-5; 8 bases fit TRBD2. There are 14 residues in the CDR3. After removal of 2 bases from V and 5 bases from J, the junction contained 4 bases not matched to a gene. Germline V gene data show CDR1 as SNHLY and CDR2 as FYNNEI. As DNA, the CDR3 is TGTGCCAGCAGTGAAAGCGGGACTAGGGAGACCCAGTACTTC. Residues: CASSESGTRETQYF.

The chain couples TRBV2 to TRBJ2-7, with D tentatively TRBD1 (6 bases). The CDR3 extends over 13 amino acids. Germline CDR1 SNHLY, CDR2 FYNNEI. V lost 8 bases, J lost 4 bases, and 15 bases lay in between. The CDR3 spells CASDPGTTYEQYF. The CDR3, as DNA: TGTGCCAGCGATCCCGGGACAACTTACGAGCAGTACTTC.

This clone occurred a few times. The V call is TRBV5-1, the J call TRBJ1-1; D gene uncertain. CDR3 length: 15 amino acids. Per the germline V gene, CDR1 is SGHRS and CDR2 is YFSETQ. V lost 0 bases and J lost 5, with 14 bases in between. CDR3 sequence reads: CASSLEVHTGTEAFF. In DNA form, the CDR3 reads TGCGCCAGCAGCTTGGAGGTCCACACGGGGACTGAAGCTTTCTTT.

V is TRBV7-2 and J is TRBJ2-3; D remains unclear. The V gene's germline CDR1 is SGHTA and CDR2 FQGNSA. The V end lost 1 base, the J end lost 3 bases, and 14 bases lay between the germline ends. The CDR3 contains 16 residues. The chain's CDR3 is CASSLVLGSLTDTQYF. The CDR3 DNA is TGTGCCAGCAGCTTAGTTTTGGGCAGCTTAACAGATACGCAGTATTTT.

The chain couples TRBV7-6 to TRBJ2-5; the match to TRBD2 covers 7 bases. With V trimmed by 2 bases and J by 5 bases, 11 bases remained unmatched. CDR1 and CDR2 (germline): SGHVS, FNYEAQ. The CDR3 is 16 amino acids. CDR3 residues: CASSLFRGDYVETQYF. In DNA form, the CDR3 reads TGTGCCAGCAGCTTATTTCGGGGGGATTATGTTGAGACCCAGTACTTC.

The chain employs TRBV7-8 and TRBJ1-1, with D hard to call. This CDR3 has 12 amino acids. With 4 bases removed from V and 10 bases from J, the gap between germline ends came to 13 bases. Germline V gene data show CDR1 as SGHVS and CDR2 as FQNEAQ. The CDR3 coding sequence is TGTGCCAGCAGCTCCTCCCGGGTAGGAGCTTTCTTT. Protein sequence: CASSSSRVGAFF.

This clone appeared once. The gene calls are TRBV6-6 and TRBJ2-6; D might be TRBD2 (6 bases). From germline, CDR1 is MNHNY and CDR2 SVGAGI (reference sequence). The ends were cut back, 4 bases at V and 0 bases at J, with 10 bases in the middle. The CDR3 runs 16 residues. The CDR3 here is CASSWRASSGANVLTF. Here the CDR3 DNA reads TGTGCCAGCAGTTGGAGGGCCTCCTCTGGGGCCAACGTCCTGACTTTC.

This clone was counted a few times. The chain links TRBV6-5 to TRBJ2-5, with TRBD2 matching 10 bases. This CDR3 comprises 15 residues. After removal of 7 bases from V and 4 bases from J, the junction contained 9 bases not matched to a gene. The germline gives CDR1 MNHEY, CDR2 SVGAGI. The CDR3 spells CASTLSGRAPETQYF. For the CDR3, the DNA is TGTGCCAGCACCTTAAGCGGGAGGGCCCCAGAGACCCAGTACTTC.

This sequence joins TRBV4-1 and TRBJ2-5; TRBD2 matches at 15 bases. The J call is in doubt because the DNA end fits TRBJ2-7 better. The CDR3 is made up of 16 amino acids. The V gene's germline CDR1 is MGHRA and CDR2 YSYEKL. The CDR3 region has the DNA TGCGCCAGCAGCCCAGGACTAGCGGGAGGGAGCTACGAGCAGTACTTC. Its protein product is CASSPGLAGGSYEQYF.